This TCR beta chain was sequenced during a study of T cell repertoires in cytomegalovirus infection. A note on this clonotype: Its ends do not fully match the called genes, so a read error is possible.

The CDR3 totals 16 residues. Germline V gives CDR1 MDHEN, CDR2 SYDVKM. TCRdb independently ran MiXCR on the reads; one entry per CDR3 protein. The sample includes about 440,000 distinct CDR3 sequences, approximately 31% of them seen just once. This TCR derives from a human donor in good health (CMV status not recorded). Some clones in this sample may be carry-over from other donors' samples. The rearrangement links TRBV28 to TRBJ2-5; D uncertain. The sample taken for sequencing was PBMCs. The CDR3 DNA follows: TGTGCCAGCAGTATATGGGCTATCGGGCCCCAAGAGACCCAGTCCTTC. Translating it yields CASSIWAIGPQETQSF.